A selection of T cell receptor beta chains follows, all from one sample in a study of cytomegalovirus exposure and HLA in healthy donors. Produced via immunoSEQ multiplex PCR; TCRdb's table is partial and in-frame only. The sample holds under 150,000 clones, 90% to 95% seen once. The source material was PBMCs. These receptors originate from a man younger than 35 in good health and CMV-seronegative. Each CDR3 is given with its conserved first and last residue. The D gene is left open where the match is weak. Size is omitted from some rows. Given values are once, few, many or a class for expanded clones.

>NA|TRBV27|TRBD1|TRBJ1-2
CASSPQDRGRYGYTF
TGTGCCAGCAGTCCCCAGGACAGGGGGAGATATGGCTACACCTTC
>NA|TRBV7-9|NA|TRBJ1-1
CASSLVSGANTEAFF
TGTGCCAGCAGCCTAGTCTCGGGAGCGAACACTGAAGCTTTCTTT
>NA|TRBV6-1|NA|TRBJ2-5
CASSEEQGGEETQYF
TGTGCCAGCAGTGAAGAGCAGGGGGGAGAAGAGACCCAGTACTTC
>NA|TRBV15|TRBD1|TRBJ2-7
CATSPRGQGHYEQYF
TGTGCCACCAGCCCCCGGGGACAGGGACACTACGAGCAGTACTTC
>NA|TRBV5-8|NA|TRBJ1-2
CASSDPRARGYTF
TGTGCCAGCAGCGACCCCAGGGCACGCGGCTACACCTTC
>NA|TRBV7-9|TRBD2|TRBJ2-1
CASSHMSGGYNEQFF
TGTGCCAGCAGCCACATGAGCGGGGGCTACAATGAGCAGTTCTTC
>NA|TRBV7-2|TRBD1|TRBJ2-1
CASSLALTGGNEQFF
TGTGCCAGCAGCTTAGCCCTGACAGGGGGTAATGAGCAGTTCTTC
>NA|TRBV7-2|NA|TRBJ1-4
CASSRSAVYGEKLFF
TGTGCCAGCAGCCGCTCGGCGGTGTATGGGGAAAAACTGTTTTTT
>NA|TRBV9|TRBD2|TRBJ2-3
CASSVAGTSGRADTQYF
TGTGCCAGCAGCGTAGCGGGGACTAGCGGGAGGGCAGATACGCAGTATTTT
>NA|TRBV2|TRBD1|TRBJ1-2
CASKEDRGTYGYTF
TGTGCCAGCAAGGAGGACAGGGGGACCTATGGCTACACCTTC
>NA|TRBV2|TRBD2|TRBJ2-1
CASSDETGGNNEQFF
TGTGCCAGCAGTGACGAAACGGGGGGGAACAATGAGCAGTTCTTC
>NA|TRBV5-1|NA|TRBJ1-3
CASSLAAGHGNTIYF
TGCGCCAGCAGCTTGGCGGCAGGGCACGGAAACACCATATATTTT
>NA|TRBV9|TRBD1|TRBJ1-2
CASSGGQDYGYTF
TGTGCCAGCAGCGGGGGACAGGACTATGGCTACACCTTC
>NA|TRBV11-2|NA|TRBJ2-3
CASSLTDTQYF
TGTGCCAGCAGCCTTACAGATACGCAGTATTTT
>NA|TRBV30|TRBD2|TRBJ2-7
CAWDTGTNYEQYF
TGTGCCTGGGACACCGGGACTAACTACGAGCAGTACTTC
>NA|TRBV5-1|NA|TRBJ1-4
CASSFPENEKLFF
TGCGCCAGCAGCTTCCCTGAGAATGAAAAACTGTTTTTT
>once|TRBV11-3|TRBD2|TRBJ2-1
CASRLAGGRDEQFF
TGTGCCAGCAGGTTAGCGGGAGGGCGGGATGAGCAGTTCTTC
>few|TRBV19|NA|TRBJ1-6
CASSHQGSPLHF
TGTGCCAGTAGTCATCAGGGCTCACCCCTCCACTTT
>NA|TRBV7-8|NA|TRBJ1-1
CASLRVSDTEAFF
TGTGCCAGCCTTCGGGTCTCGGACACTGAAGCTTTCTTT
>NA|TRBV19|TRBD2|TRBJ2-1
CASSLKRDGYNEQFF
TGTGCCAGTAGTCTTAAGCGGGATGGGTACAATGAGCAGTTCTTC
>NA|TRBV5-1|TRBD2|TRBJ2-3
CASSLAPGLEVSDTQYF
TGCGCCAGCAGCTTGGCCCCGGGACTAGAGGTTTCAGATACGCAGTATTTT
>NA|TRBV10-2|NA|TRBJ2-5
CASSEGEETQYF
TGCGCCAGCAGTGAAGGGGAAGAGACCCAGTACTTC
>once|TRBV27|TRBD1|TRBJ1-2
CASSSLVIGQGFSYGYTF
TGTGCCAGCAGTTCGCTGGTGATTGGACAGGGGTTTAGCTATGGCTACACCTTC
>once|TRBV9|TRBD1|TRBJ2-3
CASSVAPLGTGILTDTQYF
TGTGCCAGCAGCGTAGCTCCATTGGGGACAGGGATTTTGACAGATACGCAGTATTTT
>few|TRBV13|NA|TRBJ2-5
CASTYQGKETQYF
TGTGCCAGCACCTACCAGGGGAAAGAGACCCAGTACTTC
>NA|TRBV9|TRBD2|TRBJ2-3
CASSVATPVLAGQANTQYF
TGTGCCAGCAGCGTGGCAACTCCGGTACTAGCGGGGCAAGCGAATACGCAGTATTTT
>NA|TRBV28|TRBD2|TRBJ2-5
CASSFGLAGQETQYF
TGTGCCAGCAGTTTCGGGCTAGCGGGCCAAGAGACCCAGTACTTC
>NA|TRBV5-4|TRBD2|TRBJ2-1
CASSRGLAGGHSEQFF
TGTGCCAGCAGCAGGGGACTAGCGGGAGGGCATAGTGAGCAGTTCTTC
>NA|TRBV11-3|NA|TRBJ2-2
CASSLGFGDMNTGELFF
TGTGCCAGCAGCTTAGGCTTTGGGGACATGAACACCGGGGAGCTGTTTTTT
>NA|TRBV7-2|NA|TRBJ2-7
CASSVGAVSSYEQYF
TGTGCCAGCAGCGTGGGGGCAGTAAGCTCCTACGAGCAGTACTTC
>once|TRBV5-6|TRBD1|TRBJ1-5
CASPWTGGWIRNQPQHF
TGTGCCAGCCCCTGGACAGGGGGGTGGATTCGTAATCAGCCCCAGCATTTT
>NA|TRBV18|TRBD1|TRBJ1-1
CASSLGQAEAFF
TGTGCCAGCTCCCTAGGACAGGCTGAAGCTTTCTTT
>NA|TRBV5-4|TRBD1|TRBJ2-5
CASSLGTGETQYF
TGTGCCAGCAGCTTGGGGACAGGGGAGACCCAGTACTTC
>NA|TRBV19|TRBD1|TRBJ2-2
CASSVQGASTGELFF
TGTGCCAGTAGTGTTCAGGGGGCGAGCACCGGGGAGCTGTTTTTT
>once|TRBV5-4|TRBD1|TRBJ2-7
CASSWGQGDYEQYF
TGTGCCAGCAGCTGGGGACAGGGGGATTACGAGCAGTACTTC
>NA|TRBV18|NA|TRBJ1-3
CASYPRGSLGNTIYF
TGTGCCAGCTACCCAAGGGGCAGCCTTGGAAACACCATATATTTT
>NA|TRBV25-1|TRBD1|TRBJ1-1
CASSDRGTANTEAFF
TGTGCCAGCAGTGACCGCGGGACAGCGAACACTGAAGCTTTCTTT
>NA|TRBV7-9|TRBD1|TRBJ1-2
CASSPTGEAGYTF
TGTGCCAGCAGCCCTACAGGGGAGGCGGGCTACACCTTC
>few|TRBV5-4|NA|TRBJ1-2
CASRRQAFYGYTF
TGTGCCAGCAGGCGACAGGCCTTCTATGGCTACACCTTC
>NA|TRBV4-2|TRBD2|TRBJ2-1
CASSQGRGGGSYNEQFF
TGTGCCAGCAGCCAGGGTCGTGGGGGGGGGAGTTACAATGAGCAGTTCTTC
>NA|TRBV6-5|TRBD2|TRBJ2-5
CASRSGGAGETQYF
TGTGCCAGCCGTAGCGGGGGGGCCGGAGAGACCCAGTACTTC
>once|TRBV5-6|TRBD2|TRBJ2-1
CASSSTSGALYNEQFF
TGTGCCAGCAGCTCGACTAGCGGGGCCCTCTACAATGAGCAGTTCTTC
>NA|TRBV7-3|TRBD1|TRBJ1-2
CASSRDRGRGYTF
TGTGCCAGCAGTCGGGACAGGGGCCGTGGCTACACCTTC
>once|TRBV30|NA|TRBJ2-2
CACHLSPGELFF
TGTGCCTGCCACCTAAGTCCCGGGGAGCTGTTTTTT
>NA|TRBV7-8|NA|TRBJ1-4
CASSLVARATNEKLFF
TGTGCCAGCAGCTTGGTGGCTCGTGCAACTAATGAAAAACTGTTTTTT
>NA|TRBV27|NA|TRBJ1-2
CASSSHPSAGDYGYTF
TGTGCCAGCAGTTCCCATCCGTCGGCAGGGGATTATGGCTACACCTTC
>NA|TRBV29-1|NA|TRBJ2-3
CSVEVLGARKIDTQYF
TGCAGCGTTGAAGTATTAGGGGCGCGAAAGATAGATACGCAGTATTTT
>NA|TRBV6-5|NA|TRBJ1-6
CASSLQIENSPLHF
TGTGCCAGCAGTTTACAGATAGAAAATTCACCCCTCCACTTT